These 3 T cell receptor beta chains originate from one sample sequenced in a study of CXCR3-negative and CXCR3-positive naive CD8 T cells. Their target antigens are unknown. Study-wide results and limits: Relative to CXCR3-negative naive cells, CXCR3-positive naive cells had more hydrophobic TRB CDR3s.

In preparing the TRB cDNA libraries, 5' RACE with UMI labels was used. TCRdb derives one entry per CDR3 protein from the 5' RACE reads, leaving out DNA. The sample spans 75,000 to 90,000 distinct CDR3 sequences; the ten largest clones claim 0.62%. Sequenced sample: naive CXCR3+ CD8+ T cells from blood. This sample's subset: CD45RO-CCR7+CD27+CD95- naive CD8+ T cells expressing CXCR3 (TNR3+). These receptors were collected from a human donor in good health. Some clones in this sample may be carry-over from other donors' samples.

This rearrangement joins TRBV4-1 to TRBJ2-1; with no DNA, the TCRdb D assignment of TRBD1 cannot be verified. The CDR3 consists of 15 residues. The germline V gene has CDR1 MGHRA and CDR2 YSYEKL. This CDR3 is CASSQGATGVNEQFF.

V is TRBV13 and J is TRBJ2-2. Germline V CDR1 and CDR2: PRHDT, FYEKMQ (reference sequence). The CDR3 spans 14 residues. The CDR3 loop reads CASSLKGRTGELFF.

The chain uses TRBV7-7 and TRBJ2-7; TCRdb designates TRBD1, a call that cannot be tested without DNA. Germline V CDR1 and CDR2: SSHAT, FNYEAQ (reference sequence). The CDR3 totals 15 residues. The CDR3 protein is CASSLFQGPSYEQYF.